This TCR beta chain was profiled in a study of T cells after yellow fever vaccination. A 5'RACE template-switching step, the method used to make TCR cDNA, added a universal primer site and UMIs. From the 5' RACE reads, TCRdb called clonotypes with MiXCR, one entry per CDR3 protein. The data show some 350,000 distinct CDR3 sequences, 3% to 4.5% seen once. The length of the CDR3 is 13 residues. Trimming left V 0 bases short and J 7 bases short, with 4 bases between. CDR1 and CDR2 from the germline V gene are MNHNS and SASEGT. This clonotype was observed a handful of times. Its antigen is unknown. Whole-study results and caveats: There was a possibility that FACS-sorted repertoires contained abundant clonotypes contaminating from the bulk population. A limited proportion of clonotypes was detected within both the CD4 and CD8 compartments. A large majority of primary-vaccination clones showed up again after the booster (around 96% CD4, around 85% CD8).

Here the sequenced sample was PBMCs, taken 5 days after the yellow fever booster vaccination. The sequence came from a man younger than 30 who received the YFV17D yellow fever vaccine. The chain recombines TRBV6-1 with TRBJ1-6; D remains ambiguous. The CDR3: CASSEAGNSPLHF. DNA of the CDR3: TGTGCCAGCAGTGAAGCCGGCAATTCACCCCTCCACTTT.